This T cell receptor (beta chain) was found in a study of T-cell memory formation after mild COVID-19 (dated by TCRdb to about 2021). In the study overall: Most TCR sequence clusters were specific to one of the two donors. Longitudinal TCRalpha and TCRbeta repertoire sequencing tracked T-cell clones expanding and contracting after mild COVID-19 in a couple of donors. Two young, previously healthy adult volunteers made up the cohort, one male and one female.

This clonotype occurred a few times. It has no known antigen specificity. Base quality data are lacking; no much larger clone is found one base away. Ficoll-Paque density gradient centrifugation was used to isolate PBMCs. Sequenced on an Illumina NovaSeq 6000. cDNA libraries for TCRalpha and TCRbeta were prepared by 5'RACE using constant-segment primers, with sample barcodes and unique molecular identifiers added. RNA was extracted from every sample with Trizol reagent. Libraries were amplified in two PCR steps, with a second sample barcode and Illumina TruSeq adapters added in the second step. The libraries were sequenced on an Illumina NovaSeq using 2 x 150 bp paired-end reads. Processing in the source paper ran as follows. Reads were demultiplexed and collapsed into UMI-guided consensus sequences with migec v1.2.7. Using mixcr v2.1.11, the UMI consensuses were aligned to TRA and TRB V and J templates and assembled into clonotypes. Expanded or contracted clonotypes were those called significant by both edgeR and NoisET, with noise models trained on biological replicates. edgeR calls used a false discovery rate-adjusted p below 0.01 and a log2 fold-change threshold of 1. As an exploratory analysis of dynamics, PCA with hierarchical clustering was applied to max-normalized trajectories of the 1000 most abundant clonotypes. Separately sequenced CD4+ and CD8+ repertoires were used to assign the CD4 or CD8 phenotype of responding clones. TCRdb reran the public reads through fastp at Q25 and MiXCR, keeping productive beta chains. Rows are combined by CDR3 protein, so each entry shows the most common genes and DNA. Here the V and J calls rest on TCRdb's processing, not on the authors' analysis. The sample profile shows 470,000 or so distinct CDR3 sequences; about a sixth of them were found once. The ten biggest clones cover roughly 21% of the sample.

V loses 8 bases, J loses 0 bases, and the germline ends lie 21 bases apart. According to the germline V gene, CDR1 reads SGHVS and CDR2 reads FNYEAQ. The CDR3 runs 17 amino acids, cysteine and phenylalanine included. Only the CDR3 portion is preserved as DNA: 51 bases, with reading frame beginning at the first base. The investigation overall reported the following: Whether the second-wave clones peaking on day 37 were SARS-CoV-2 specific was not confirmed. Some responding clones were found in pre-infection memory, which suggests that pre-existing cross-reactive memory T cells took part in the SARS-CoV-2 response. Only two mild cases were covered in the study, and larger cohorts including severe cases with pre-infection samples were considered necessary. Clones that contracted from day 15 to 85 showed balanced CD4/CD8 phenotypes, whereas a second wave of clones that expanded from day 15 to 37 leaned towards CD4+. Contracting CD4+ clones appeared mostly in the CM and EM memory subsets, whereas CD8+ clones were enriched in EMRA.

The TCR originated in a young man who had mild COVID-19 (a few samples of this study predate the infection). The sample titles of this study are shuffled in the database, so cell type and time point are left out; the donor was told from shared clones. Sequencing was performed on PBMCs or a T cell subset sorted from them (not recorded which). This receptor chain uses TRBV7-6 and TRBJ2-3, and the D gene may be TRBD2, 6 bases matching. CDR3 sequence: CASHLTGGSPSTDTQYF. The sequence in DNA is TGTGCCAGCCACCTCACCGGAGGGAGTCCTAGCACAGATACGCAGTATTTT.